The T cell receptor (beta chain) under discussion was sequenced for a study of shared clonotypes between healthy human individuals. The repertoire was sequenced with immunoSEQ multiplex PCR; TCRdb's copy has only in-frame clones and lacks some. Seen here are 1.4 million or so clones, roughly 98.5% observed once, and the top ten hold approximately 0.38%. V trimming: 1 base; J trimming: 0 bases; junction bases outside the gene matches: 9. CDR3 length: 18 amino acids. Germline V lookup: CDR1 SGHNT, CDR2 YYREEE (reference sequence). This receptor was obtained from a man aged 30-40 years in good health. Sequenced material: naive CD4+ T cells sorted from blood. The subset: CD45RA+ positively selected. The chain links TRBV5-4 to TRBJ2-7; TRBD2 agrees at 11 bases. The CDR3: CASSLSPLAGGSSYEQYF. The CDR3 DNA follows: TGTGCCAGCAGCTTGTCCCCGCTAGCGGGAGGTTCCTCCTACGAGCAGTACTTC.